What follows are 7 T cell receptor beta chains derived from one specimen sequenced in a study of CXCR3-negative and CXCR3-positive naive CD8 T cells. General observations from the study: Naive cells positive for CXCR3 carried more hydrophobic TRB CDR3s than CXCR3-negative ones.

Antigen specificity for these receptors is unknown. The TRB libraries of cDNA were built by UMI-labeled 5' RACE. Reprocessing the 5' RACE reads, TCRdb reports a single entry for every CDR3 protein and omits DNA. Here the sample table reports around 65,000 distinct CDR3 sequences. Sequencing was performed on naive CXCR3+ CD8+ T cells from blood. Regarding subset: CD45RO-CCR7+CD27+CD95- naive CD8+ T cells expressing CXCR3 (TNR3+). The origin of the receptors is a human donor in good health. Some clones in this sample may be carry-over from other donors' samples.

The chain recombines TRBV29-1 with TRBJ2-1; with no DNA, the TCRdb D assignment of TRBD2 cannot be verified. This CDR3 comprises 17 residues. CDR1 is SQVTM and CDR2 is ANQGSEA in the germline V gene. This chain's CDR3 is CSVDWGFGTSEYNEQFF.

CDR3 in amino acids: CASRPWGTSASYEQYF. The V call is TRBV6-2 or TRBV6-3, the J call TRBJ2-7; checking the TCRdb D call of TRBD2 is not possible without DNA. The CDR3 runs 16 residues. Germline V gene sequence: CDR1 MNHEY, CDR2 SVGEGT.

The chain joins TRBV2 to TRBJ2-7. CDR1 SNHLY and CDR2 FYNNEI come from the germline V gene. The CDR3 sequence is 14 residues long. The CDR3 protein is CASSELSGRIEQYF.

The chain's CDR3 is CASSWQGNEQFF. The V call is TRBV27, the J call TRBJ2-1; the D call from TCRdb, TRBD1, cannot be confirmed without DNA. Germline-derived CDR1 and CDR2 are MNHEY and SMNVEV (reference sequence). CDR3 length equals 12 residues.

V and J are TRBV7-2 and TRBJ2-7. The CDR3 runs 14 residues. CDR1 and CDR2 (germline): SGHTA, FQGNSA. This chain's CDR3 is CASSLAQGYYEQYF.

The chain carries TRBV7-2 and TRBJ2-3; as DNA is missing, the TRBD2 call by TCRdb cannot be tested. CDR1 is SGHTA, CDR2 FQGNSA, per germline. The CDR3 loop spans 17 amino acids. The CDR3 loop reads CASSFPSLAGVGDTQYF.

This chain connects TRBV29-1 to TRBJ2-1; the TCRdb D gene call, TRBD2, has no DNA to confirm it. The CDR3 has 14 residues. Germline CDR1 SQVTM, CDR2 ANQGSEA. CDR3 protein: CSVVASGGYNGQFF.